The 17 T cell receptor beta chains below all came from one sample that was sequenced in a study of shared clonotypes between healthy human individuals. In the naive CD8 group, cells lacked CD45RO and were positively selected for CCR7, so terminally differentiated effector memory CD45RA+ cells were left out. The table came from immunoSEQ multiplex PCR; TCRdb's copy has only in-frame clones and leaves some out. The sample holds around 560,000 clones, roughly 95% seen once. Sequenced material: naive CD8+ T cells sorted from blood. These receptors all come from a woman in her twenties or thirties in good health.

The CDR3 DNA is TGTGCCAGCAGCTTTTGGCGGGTGTTAACCTACAATGAGCAGTTCTTC. Translated: CASSFWRVLTYNEQFF. This chain links TRBV5-6 with TRBJ2-1; possibly TRBD2 for D (5 bases). The CDR3 totals 16 residues. V was cut by 2 bases and J by 2 bases, with 14 bases left in between. In germline, CDR1 is SGHDT, CDR2 YYEEEE.

A single count supports this clone. V and J are TRBV19 and TRBJ2-3; D perhaps matches TRBD2 (6 bases). Trimming left V 1 base short and J 2 bases short, with 10 bases between. The CDR3 length is 15 residues. The germline CDR1 and CDR2 sequences are LNHDA and SQIVND (reference sequence). The CDR3: CASSIGGDSTDTQYF. CDR3 nucleotide sequence: TGTGCCAGTAGTATAGGGGGGGACTCCACAGATACGCAGTATTTT.

In the case of this clone: One end of the junction fails to match germline, which may point to a read error. The chain joins TRBV28 to TRBJ2-7, with 7 bases matching TRBD2. The CDR3 covers 13 residues. The germline V gene encodes CDR1 MDHEN and CDR2 SYDVKM. Here the CDR3 DNA reads TGTGCCAGCAGTTTTGGGTGGGACTACGGGCAGTACTTC. It codes for CASSFGWDYGQYF.

The V call is TRBV19, the J call TRBJ2-1; TRBD2 matches 9 bases. The CDR3 is 20 residues long. Germline V gene lookup returns CDR1 LNHDA and CDR2 SQIVND (reference sequence). The V gene end was trimmed by 0 bases and the J gene end by 6 bases; junction bases not matched to a gene: 18. The CDR3 coding sequence is TGTGCCAGTAGTATAGATCTAACTGGGGTAGCGGGAGCAACATTCAATGAGCAGTTCTTC. Its protein is CASSIDLTGVAGATFNEQFF.

The genes are TRBV5-4 and TRBJ1-3; possible D gene TRBD1, 6 bases. V shed 3 bases and J shed 0 bases, with 13 bases lying between them. Germline V lookup: CDR1 SGHNT, CDR2 YYREEE (reference sequence). This CDR3 contains 16 residues. Here the CDR3 DNA reads TGTGCCAGCAGCTCCCGACAGGCCAGCTCTGGAAACACCATATATTTT. Protein product: CASSSRQASSGNTIYF.

The chain links TRBV11-2 to TRBJ2-7, with D possibly being TRBD1 or TRBD2 (5 bases each). V shed 3 bases and J shed 2 bases, with 17 bases lying between them. Germline V gives CDR1 SGHAT, CDR2 FQNNGV. The CDR3 spans 16 residues. The CDR3 DNA sequence: TGTGCCAGCAGCTTCGCTCCCGGGACCCCAACCTACGAGCAGTACTTC. This translates into CASSFAPGTPTYEQYF.

The chain recombines TRBV27 with TRBJ2-4; 7 bases map to TRBD1. The CDR3 is 14 residues long. The V gene's germline CDR1 is MNHEY and CDR2 SMNVEV (reference sequence). Trimming cost V 3 bases and J 4 bases; bases outside gene matches: 3. The CDR3 is CASSFAGGKNIQYF. In nucleotides, the CDR3 is TGTGCCAGCAGTTTTGCAGGGGGAAAAAACATTCAGTACTTC.

The V gene is TRBV5-6, the J gene TRBJ2-1, with a possible D match to TRBD1 (5 bases). This CDR3 is built from 13 residues. Germline assignment: CDR1 SGHDT and CDR2 YYEEEE. Trimming shortened V by 3 bases and J by 6 bases, and 10 bases separated the two germline ends. The DNA of the CDR3 is TGTGCCAGCAGCTGGGGCAGTTTCAATGAGCAGTTCTTC. Amino acid sequence: CASSWGSFNEQFF.

The V and J genes are TRBV27 and TRBJ2-7; a weak D match, TRBD1 (6 bases). Trimming cost V 0 bases and J 4 bases, with 7 bases left between them. Germline-derived CDR1 and CDR2 are MNHEY and SMNVEV (reference sequence). This CDR3 is 13 amino acids long. The CDR3, as DNA: TGTGCCAGCAGTTTATCGGACAGTTACGAGCAGTACTTC. Encoded protein: CASSLSDSYEQYF.

The genes are TRBV9 and TRBJ1-2; a weak D match, TRBD1 (5 bases). The germline V gene encodes CDR1 SGDLS and CDR2 YYNGEE. The CDR3 extends over 17 amino acids. Trimming stripped 3 bases from V and 0 bases from J, with 18 bases between. CDR3 DNA: TGTGCCAGCAGCGCCGCCGGGGGGGAACCAGCTAACTATGGCTACACCTTC. Amino acid sequence: CASSAAGGEPANYGYTF.

The rearrangement joins TRBV4-1 to TRBJ2-4; the match to TRBD1 covers 7 bases. Per germline, CDR1 MGHRA and CDR2 YSYEKL. The CDR3 sequence is 13 residues long. With 4 bases clipped from V and 7 bases from J, the junction kept 4 bases outside the gene matches. CDR3 coding DNA: TGCGCCAGCAGCCCAGGGGACAGCAACATTCAGTACTTC. Amino acids: CASSPGDSNIQYF.

This chain joins TRBV11-2 and TRBJ2-1; D gene unclear. Per germline, CDR1 SGHAT and CDR2 FQNNGV. The germline V and J ends were trimmed by 4 bases and 9 bases, with 7 bases remaining between them. This CDR3 spans 11 amino acids. The CDR3 reads CASSSIGEQFF. CDR3 nucleotide sequence: TGTGCCAGCAGCTCTATAGGTGAGCAGTTCTTC.

The V and J genes are TRBV7-8 and TRBJ2-1, with TRBD2 matching 10 bases. CDR3 size: 16 residues. Per germline, CDR1 SGHVS and CDR2 FQNEAQ. With 5 bases clipped from V and 5 bases from J, the junction kept 9 bases outside the gene matches. CDR3 DNA: TGTGCCAGCAGCCCAGAACTAGCGGGGCCCAACAATGAGCAGTTCTTC. This codes for CASSPELAGPNNEQFF.

The DNA of the CDR3 is TGTGCCAGCAGCTTAGAAGGACTAGCGGGAGTGAGGAATGAGCAGTTCTTC. It specifies CASSLEGLAGVRNEQFF. The chain links TRBV13 to TRBJ2-1, with 13 bases identical to TRBD2. CDR1 is PRHDT, CDR2 FYEKMQ, per germline (reference sequence). The trim removed 1 base at V and 7 bases at J, leaving 7 bases unmatched. CDR3 length equals 17 residues. Full variable domain (remainder filled in from reference TRBV13 and TRBJ2-1): AAGVIQSPRHLIKEKRETATLKCYPIPRHDTVYWYQQGPGQDPQFLISFYEKMQSDKGSIPDRFSAQQFSDYHSELNMSSLELGDSALYFCASSLEGLAGVRNEQFFGPGTRLTVL.

In the case of this clone: Other DNA sequences in the same sample also yield this CDR3. This chain connects TRBV28 to TRBJ2-7; 7 nucleotides align to TRBD1. The length of the CDR3 is 14 residues. Unmatched junction bases numbered 1, after V lost 1 base and J lost 1 base. Germline CDR1 is MDHEN and CDR2 is SYDVKM. The CDR3 DNA is TGTGCCAGCAGTTTATACAGGGGATCCTACGAGCAGTACTTC. It encodes CASSLYRGSYEQYF.

The table lists this clone with a few counts. The chain uses TRBV7-9 and TRBJ1-5, with 8 bases identical to TRBD1. Germline trimming cut 3 bases from V and 4 bases from J; bases unmatched to any gene: 5. CDR1 SEHNR and CDR2 FQNEAQ come from the germline V gene (reference sequence). The CDR3 is 15 residues long. This CDR3 is CASSFGQGANQPQHF. The CDR3 nucleotides are TGTGCCAGCAGCTTCGGACAGGGTGCGAATCAGCCCCAGCATTTT. Full variable domain (rest looked up from reference TRBV7-9 and TRBJ1-5): DTGVSQNPRHKITKRGQNVTFRCDPISEHNRLYWYRQTLGQGPEFLTYFQNEAQLEKSRLLSDRFSAERPKGSFSTLEIQRTEQGDSAMYLCASSFGQGANQPQHFGDGTRLSIL.

The genes are TRBV4-2 and TRBJ2-2, with D perhaps TRBD2 (6 bases). Germline CDR1 LGHNA, CDR2 YNFKEQ. The CDR3 extends over 16 amino acids. The V end was cut by 0 bases, the J end by 1 base, with 9 bases between. The CDR3, as DNA: TGTGCCAGCAGCCAAGAAGGGACTTGGAACACCGGGGAGCTGTTTTTT. It specifies CASSQEGTWNTGELFF.